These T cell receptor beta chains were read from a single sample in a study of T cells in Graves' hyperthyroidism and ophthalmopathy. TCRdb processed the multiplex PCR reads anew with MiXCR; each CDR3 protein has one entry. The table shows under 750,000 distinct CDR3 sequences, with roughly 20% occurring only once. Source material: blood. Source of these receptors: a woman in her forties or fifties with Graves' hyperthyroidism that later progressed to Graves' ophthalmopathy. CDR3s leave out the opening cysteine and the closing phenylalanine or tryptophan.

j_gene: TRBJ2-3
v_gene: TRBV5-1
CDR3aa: ASSWSRMGGAADTQY

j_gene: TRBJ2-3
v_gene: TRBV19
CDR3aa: ASSIGASFEDTQY

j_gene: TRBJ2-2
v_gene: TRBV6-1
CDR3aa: ASRVGGQRGNGELF

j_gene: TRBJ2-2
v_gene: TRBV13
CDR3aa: ASSLGAANTGELF

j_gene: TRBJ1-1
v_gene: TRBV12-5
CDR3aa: ASGLVPRQGGVRDTEAF

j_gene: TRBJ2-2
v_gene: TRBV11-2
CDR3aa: ASSSRVTTGELF

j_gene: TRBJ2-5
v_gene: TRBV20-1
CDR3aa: SAPRVGGEGTQY

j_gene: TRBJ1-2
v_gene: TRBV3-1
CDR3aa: ASSQDTTGFRGYT

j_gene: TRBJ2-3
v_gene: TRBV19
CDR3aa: ASRSGASTDTQY

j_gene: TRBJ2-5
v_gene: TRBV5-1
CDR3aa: ASSPGNFLGTQY

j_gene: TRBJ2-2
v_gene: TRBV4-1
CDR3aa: ASSQGLAGGELF

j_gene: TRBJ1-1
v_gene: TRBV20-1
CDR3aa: SARGGGGEAF

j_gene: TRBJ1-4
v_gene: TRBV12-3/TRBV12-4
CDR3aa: ASSSSVDEKLF

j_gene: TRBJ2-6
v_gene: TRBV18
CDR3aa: ASSPAPGGANVLT

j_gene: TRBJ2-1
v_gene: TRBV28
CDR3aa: AITRQLINNEQF

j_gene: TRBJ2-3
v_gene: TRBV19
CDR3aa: ASGATGGTDTQY

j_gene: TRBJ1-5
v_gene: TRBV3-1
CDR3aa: ASSQMVTQPQH

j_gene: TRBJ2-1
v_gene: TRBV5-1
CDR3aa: ASSLSVGEVSEQF

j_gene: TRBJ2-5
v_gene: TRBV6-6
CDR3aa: ASSYRTSGTETQY

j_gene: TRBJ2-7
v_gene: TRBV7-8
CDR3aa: ASSPTEPRDLYEQY

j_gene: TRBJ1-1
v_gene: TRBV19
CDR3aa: ASSNFRLLNTEAF

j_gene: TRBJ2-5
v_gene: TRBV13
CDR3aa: ASSLKRDRGSGETQY

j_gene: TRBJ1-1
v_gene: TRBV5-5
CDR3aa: ASSPYRQGMNTEAF

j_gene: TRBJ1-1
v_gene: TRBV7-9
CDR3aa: ASILSGIEAF

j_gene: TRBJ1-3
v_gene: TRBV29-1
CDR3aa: SVGQGLGNTIY

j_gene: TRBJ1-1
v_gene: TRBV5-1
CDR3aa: ASSSTGRKITEAF

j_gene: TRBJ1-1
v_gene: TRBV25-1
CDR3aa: ASTSDEVNTEAF

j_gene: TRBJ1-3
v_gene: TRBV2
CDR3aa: ASRDSGVGNTIY

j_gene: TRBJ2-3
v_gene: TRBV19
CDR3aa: ASSIPGGTDTQY

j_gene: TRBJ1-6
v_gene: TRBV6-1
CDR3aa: ASRPTSGPPIRGSPLH

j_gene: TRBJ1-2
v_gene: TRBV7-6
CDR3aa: ASSAEDYGYT

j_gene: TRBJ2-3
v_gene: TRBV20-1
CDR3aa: SAEPGQATDTQY

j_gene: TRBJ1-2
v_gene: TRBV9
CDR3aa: ASSPGQLGYT

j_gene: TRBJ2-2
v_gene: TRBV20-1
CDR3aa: SASPHENGELF

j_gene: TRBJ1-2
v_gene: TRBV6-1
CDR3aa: ASRGSGGGARTNGYT

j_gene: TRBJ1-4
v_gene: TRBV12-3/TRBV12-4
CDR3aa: ASSFGVANEKLF

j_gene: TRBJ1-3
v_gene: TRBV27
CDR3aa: ASSLHRVIAGNTIY

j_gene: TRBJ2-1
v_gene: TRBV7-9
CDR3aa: ASSLARASGRNEQF

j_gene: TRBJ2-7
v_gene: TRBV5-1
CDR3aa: ASRPVGTGNKEQY

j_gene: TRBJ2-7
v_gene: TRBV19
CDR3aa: ASGGQGAYEQY

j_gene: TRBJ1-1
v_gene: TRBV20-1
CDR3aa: SARGDLGVTEAF

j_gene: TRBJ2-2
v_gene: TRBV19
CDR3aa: ASSAQTGGAPGELF

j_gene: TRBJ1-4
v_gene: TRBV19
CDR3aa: ASSTGKGEKLF

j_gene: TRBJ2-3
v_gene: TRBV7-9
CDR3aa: ASSPLAVRRDTQY

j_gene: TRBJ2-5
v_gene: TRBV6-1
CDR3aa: ASSFYLGEAQETQY

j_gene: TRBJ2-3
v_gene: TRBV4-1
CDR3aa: ASSQDREEADTQY

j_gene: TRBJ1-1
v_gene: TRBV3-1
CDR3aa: ASSQVQGRTEAF

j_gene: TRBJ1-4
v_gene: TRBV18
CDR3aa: ASSPPGTATNEKLF

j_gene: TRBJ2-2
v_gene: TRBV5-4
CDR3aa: ASSLGGTGVNTGELF

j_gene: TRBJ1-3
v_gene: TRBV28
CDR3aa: ASRHARTGGGRSSGNTIY

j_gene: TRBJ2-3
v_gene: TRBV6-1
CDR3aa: ALGWMFTDTQY

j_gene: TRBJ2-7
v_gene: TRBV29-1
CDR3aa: SVESGKSSYEQY

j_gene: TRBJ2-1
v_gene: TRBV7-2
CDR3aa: ASSPSPGTEFSNEQF

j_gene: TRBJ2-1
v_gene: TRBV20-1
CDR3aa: SARLGGRYNEQF

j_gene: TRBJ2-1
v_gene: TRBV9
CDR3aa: ASSVAVSGAHNEQF

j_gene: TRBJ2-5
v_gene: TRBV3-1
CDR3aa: ASSQSRGSQETQY

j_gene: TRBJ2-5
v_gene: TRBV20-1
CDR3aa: SARPGGGGETQY

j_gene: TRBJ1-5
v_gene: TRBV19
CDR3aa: ASSNRVQPQH

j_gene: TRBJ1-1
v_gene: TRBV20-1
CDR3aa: SAPRVTEAF